This passage covers 24 T cell receptor beta chains from one sample sequenced in a study of beta chain features in type 1 diabetes. Of the isolated RNA, all was reverse transcribed, and so the sequenced material was expressed TCRB transcripts. Assay used: immunoSEQ multiplex PCR; TCRdb lists only in-frame clones, some missing. Found here are almost 350,000 clones, around 19% of them singletons; the top ten hold 0.035% to 0.05%. The sequencing sample was made of naive CD4+ T cells from blood. These receptors all stem from a woman aged 18-29 years in good health.

The sample holds a few counts of this clone. The chain recombines TRBV19 with TRBJ1-1; D possibly corresponds to TRBD1 (5 bases). The CDR3 runs 14 residues. Per the germline V gene, CDR1 is LNHDA and CDR2 is SQIVND (reference sequence). Trimming left V 5 bases short and J 1 base short, with 11 bases between. The CDR3: CASSVDTQNTEAFF. The CDR3, as DNA: TGTGCCAGTAGTGTGGACACTCAGAACACTGAAGCTTTCTTT.

The V gene is TRBV2, the J gene TRBJ1-2; maybe TRBD1 (5 bases). Trimming pared 6 bases from V and 0 bases from J, leaving 8 bases between. This CDR3 comprises 13 residues. Germline V lookup: CDR1 SNHLY, CDR2 FYNNEI. The CDR3 sequence is CASSVTANYGYTF. The CDR3, as DNA: TGTGCCAGCAGCGTGACAGCTAACTATGGCTACACCTTC.

This clone was observed a handful of times. J is TRBJ2-6 and V is TRBV9; no definite D call. V was shortened by 1 base and J by 0 bases, with 5 bases between the two germline ends. The CDR3 has 15 residues. Germline V gene lookup returns CDR1 SGDLS and CDR2 YYNGEE. In nucleotides, the CDR3 is TGTGCCAGCAGCGTACAGCGCTCTGGGGCCAACGTCCTGACTTTC. This translates into CASSVQRSGANVLTF.

This clone was detected a few times. The rearrangement joins TRBV6-6 to TRBJ2-3, with 7 bases fitting TRBD2. V shed 9 bases, J shed 2 bases, and the junction held 8 bases outside the gene matches. The CDR3 runs to 14 residues. CDR1 is MNHNY, CDR2 SVGAGI, per germline (reference sequence). The CDR3 region is CASAREGNTDTQYF. CDR3 bases: TGTGCCAGTGCGAGGGAGGGGAACACAGATACGCAGTATTTT.

This clone was seen a few times. V and J are TRBV6-5 and TRBJ2-7; D is uncertain. This CDR3 spans 15 amino acids. Deletions cut 3 bases from V and 7 bases from J, with 19 bases between. Germline CDR1 is MNHEY and CDR2 is SVGAGI. This chain's CDR3 is CASSYRVPDCVEQYF. The DNA of the CDR3 is TGTGCCAGCAGTTATCGGGTCCCGGATTGTGTGGAGCAGTACTTC.

CDR3 bases: TGTGCCAGCACCCACGGGACTCGAGGAGGAACGCAGTATTTT. The encoded protein is CASTHGTRGGTQYF. The chain is built from TRBV21-1 and TRBJ2-3; the table's D call TRBD2 went unverified against the DNA. TRBV21-1 is listed as a pseudogene. This CDR3 comprises 14 residues.

This rearrangement joins TRBV7-9 to TRBJ2-5; D is ambiguous. The ends were cut back, 4 bases at V and 5 bases at J, with 11 bases in the middle. Germline CDR1 reads SEHNR; CDR2 reads FQNEAQ (reference sequence). The CDR3 runs to 13 residues. CDR3 DNA sequence: TGTGCCAGCAGCTCTGGAGTTGGTGAGACCCAGTACTTC. Protein: CASSSGVGETQYF.

V is TRBV5-1 and J is TRBJ2-3; 7 positions agree with TRBD2. J lost 0 bases, V lost 4 bases, and 2 bases had no gene match. The CDR3 is made up of 14 amino acids. CDR1 SGHRS and CDR2 YFSETQ come from the germline V gene. Here the CDR3 reads CASSGGESTDTQYF. CDR3 nucleotide sequence: TGCGCCAGCAGCGGGGGGGAGAGCACAGATACGCAGTATTTT.

This clone was observed a handful of times. The J gene is TRBJ2-3, the V gene TRBV7-3; the match to TRBD2 covers 8 bases. Germline trimming cut 9 bases from V and 1 base from J; bases unmatched to any gene: 6. The germline V gene has CDR1 SGHTA and CDR2 FQGTGA. The CDR3 is 14 residues long. The CDR3 nucleotides are TGTGCCAGTCAAGCGGGGGCCCGCACAGATACGCAGTATTTT. Translated: CASQAGARTDTQYF.

This rearrangement joins TRBV7-9 to TRBJ2-1; 7 bases are shared with TRBD1. The V gene end was trimmed by 3 bases and the J gene end by 4 bases; junction bases not matched to a gene: 6. Germline V gene data show CDR1 as SEHNR and CDR2 as FQNEAQ (reference sequence). This CDR3 contains 15 residues. The CDR3 DNA sequence: TGTGCCAGCAGCTTGAGGGGGACAGCGTACAATGAGCAGTTCTTC. As protein: CASSLRGTAYNEQFF.

The chain carries TRBV5-1 and TRBJ2-1, with 8 positions matching TRBD2. Germline V CDR1 and CDR2: SGHRS, YFSETQ. V was pared by 4 bases and J by 0 bases, with 6 bases of the junction left unmatched. This CDR3 is 16 amino acids long. CDR3 loop: CASSPTSGSSYNEQFF. DNA for the CDR3: TGCGCCAGCAGCCCTACCAGCGGGAGCTCCTACAATGAGCAGTTCTTC.

This clone was observed a few times. V and J are TRBV7-9 and TRBJ1-1; perhaps TRBD1 as D (5 bases). The V end lost 5 bases, the J end lost 3 bases, and 13 bases lay between the germline ends. This CDR3 has 14 amino acids. CDR1 and CDR2 (germline): SEHNR, FQNEAQ (reference sequence). The CDR3 DNA sequence: TGTGCCAGCAGCCCCCGTTGGGGCGACACTGAAGCTTTCTTT. Protein: CASSPRWGDTEAFF.

The chain joins TRBV7-9 to TRBJ1-2, with D uncertain. Trimming cost V 3 bases and J 4 bases, with 9 bases left between them. In germline, CDR1 is SEHNR, CDR2 FQNEAQ (reference sequence). The CDR3 has 13 amino acids. CDR3 protein: CASSLEAPYGYTF. The CDR3 DNA reads TGTGCCAGCAGCTTGGAGGCTCCCTATGGCTACACCTTC.

DNA for the CDR3: TGTGCCAGCTCACCAAGTGGACAGGGGGATGAGCAGTACTTC. Translated, it gives CASSPSGQGDEQYF. The chain recombines TRBV18 with TRBJ2-7, with 10 bases fitting TRBD1. CDR3 length equals 14 residues. Germline CDR1 and CDR2: KGHSH and LQKENI. With V trimmed by 2 bases and J by 7 bases, 5 bases remained unmatched.

This clone was seen a handful of times. This chain connects TRBV2 to TRBJ2-3, with D unclear. Germline CDR1 is SNHLY and CDR2 is FYNNEI. The length of the CDR3 is 12 residues. V lost 1 base, J lost 4 bases, and 3 bases lay in between. The DNA of the CDR3 is TGTGCCAGCAGTGAAGGGCCAGATACGCAGTATTTT. Translating gives CASSEGPDTQYF.

This clone has more than one count but fewer than ten. The same CDR3 can be traced to other DNA sequences in this sample. The gene calls are TRBV7-2 and TRBJ2-5, with 10 bases identical to TRBD2. Trimming cost V 1 base and J 5 bases; bases outside gene matches: 4. The germline V gene has CDR1 SGHTA and CDR2 FQGNSA. This CDR3 comprises 15 residues. The CDR3: CASSLGLAGVETQYF. CDR3 nucleotides: TGTGCCAGCAGCTTAGGCCTAGCGGGAGTTGAGACCCAGTACTTC.

The sample holds a few counts of this clone. This chain connects TRBV9 to TRBJ2-3; unclear D gene. The germline V gene encodes CDR1 SGDLS and CDR2 YYNGEE. Trimming removed 4 bases from V and 3 bases from J, with 3 bases in between. The CDR3 runs 11 residues. The CDR3 DNA sequence: TGTGCCAGCAGCTCTACAGATACGCAGTATTTT. It is translated as CASSSTDTQYF.

This clone was counted once. The V and J genes are TRBV30 and TRBJ1-1; 7 bases map to TRBD1. V shed 6 bases, J shed 10 bases, and the junction held 11 bases outside the gene matches. The CDR3 loop spans 12 amino acids. Germline CDR1 is GTSNPN and CDR2 is SVGIG (reference sequence). The CDR3: CACTTSDRVAFF. CDR3 nucleotide sequence: TGTGCCTGCACTACCTCAGACAGGGTAGCTTTCTTT.

This chain joins TRBV19 and TRBJ1-1; D is ambiguous. The CDR3 consists of 13 residues. Trimming pared 5 bases from V and 4 bases from J, leaving 11 bases between. Germline CDR1 reads LNHDA; CDR2 reads SQIVND (reference sequence). The CDR3: CASSYGVGTEAFF. The CDR3 DNA sequence: TGTGCCAGTAGTTACGGGGTGGGCACTGAAGCTTTCTTT. The variable domain in full, with the rest retrieved from reference TRBV19 and TRBJ1-1, is DGGITQSPKYLFRKEGQNVTLSCEQNLNHDAMYWYRQDPGQGLRLIYYSQIVNDFQKGDIAEGYSVSREKKESFPLTVTSAQKNPTAFYLCASSYGVGTEAFFGQGTRLTVV.

The chain recombines TRBV4-3 with TRBJ1-2, with D unclear. The CDR3 spans 15 residues. In germline, CDR1 is LGHNA, CDR2 YSLEER. V dropped 3 bases and J dropped 4 bases, with 15 bases sitting between them. CDR3 nucleotide sequence: TGCGCCAGCAGCCAGGGGAGAGATTCCCTCTATGGCTACACCTTC. Translating it yields CASSQGRDSLYGYTF.

The rearrangement joins TRBV29-1 to TRBJ2-5; 7 nucleotides align to TRBD1. The CDR3 covers 12 residues. J lost 4 bases, V lost 7 bases, and 6 bases had no gene match. The V gene's germline CDR1 is SQVTM and CDR2 ANQGSEA. The CDR3: CSGSGGGETQYF. The CDR3 DNA reads TGCAGCGGTTCAGGGGGTGGAGAGACCCAGTACTTC.

This clone was picked up a small number of times. The V call is TRBV25-1, the J call TRBJ1-2; 9 positions agree with TRBD1. Germline loops: CDR1 MGHDK, CDR2 SYGVNS. The junction had 12 bases not matched to a gene; V was cut back by 5 bases and J by 8 bases. The CDR3 extends over 15 amino acids. CDR3 nucleotides: TGTGCCAGCAGTTCTCCTCCGGGACAGGGAGACGGCTACACCTTC. Translation: CASSSPPGQGDGYTF.

This clone turned up a few times. The chain is built from TRBV29-1 and TRBJ2-1, with a tentative D call TRBD2 (5 bases). Germline CDR1 SQVTM, CDR2 ANQGSEA. The ends were cut back, 4 bases at V and 2 bases at J, with 12 bases in the middle. The CDR3 covers 14 residues. CDR3: CSVGIASTYNEQFF. DNA for the CDR3: TGCAGCGTTGGTATAGCGAGCACCTACAATGAGCAGTTCTTC.

CDR3 in amino acids: CSGQGSGYEQYF. The CDR3, as DNA: TGCAGCGGTCAGGGTTCGGGCTACGAGCAGTACTTC. This chain joins TRBV29-1 and TRBJ2-7, with D perhaps TRBD1 (5 bases). V lost 7 bases and J lost 3, with 13 bases in between. CDR1 is SQVTM and CDR2 is ANQGSEA in the germline V gene. This CDR3 has 12 residues.